Below are 20 T cell receptor beta chains sequenced from a single sample in a study of blood T cell repertoires in COVID-19 (dated by TCRdb to 2019 to 2021). Library method: the immunoSEQ multiplex PCR assay. In its TCRdb copy, this immuneACCESS table keeps in-frame sequences only and misses some clones. Where compared with another copy, unresolved V genes explain less than half of these, and the others have no known cause. For this sample there are 250,000 to 350,000 clones; 90% to 95% appear just once. The ten largest clones take up 2% to 2.5% of the sample. Sequencing was carried out using peripheral blood. All receptors derive from a woman in her 30s with COVID-19, enrolled during active disease.

The chain couples TRBV28 to TRBJ1-2; 7 bases are shared with TRBD1. This CDR3 is 14 amino acids long. In germline, CDR1 is MDHEN, CDR2 SYDVKM. The V and J ends lost 5 bases and 4 bases, in that order; junction bases with no gene match: 7. DNA for the CDR3: TGTGCCAGCAGTCCGACAGGGCGGGTCTATGGCTACACCTTC. Translated, it gives CASSPTGRVYGYTF.

This clone was detected only once. Other DNA sequences from this sample encode an identical CDR3 as well. The chain recombines TRBV5-6 with TRBJ2-2; 9 bases fit TRBD1. The CDR3 has 15 amino acids. Trimming cost V 2 bases and J 6 bases; bases outside gene matches: 5. CDR1 and CDR2 (germline): SGHDT, YYEEEE. As DNA, the CDR3 is TGTGCCAGCAGCTTCCGGGACAGGGCGGCCGGGGAGCTGTTTTTT. Encoded protein: CASSFRDRAAGELFF.

This sequence joins TRBV9 and TRBJ2-7; a possible D gene is TRBD2 (6 bases). Trimming shortened V by 0 bases and J by 2 bases, and 15 bases separated the two germline ends. The CDR3 loop spans 16 amino acids. The germline V gene encodes CDR1 SGDLS and CDR2 YYNGEE. The CDR3 DNA reads TGTGCCAGCAGCGTAGACCCCCATGGCGGGGCCTACGAGCAGTACTTC. The encoded protein is CASSVDPHGGAYEQYF.

This clone was detected only once. The sample holds other DNA sequences that translate to the same CDR3. The chain recombines TRBV5-4 with TRBJ2-2; D possibly corresponds to TRBD1 (5 bases). V lost 4 bases to trimming and J lost 7 bases, with 11 bases between them. The V gene's germline CDR1 is SGHNT and CDR2 YYREEE (reference sequence). This CDR3 contains 13 residues. This CDR3 reads CASSLGAGGELFF. The CDR3 nucleotides read TGTGCCAGCAGCCTAGGGGCCGGCGGGGAGCTGTTTTTT.

The chain joins TRBV24-1 to TRBJ2-5, with 8 bases that match TRBD1. CDR3 length: 16 residues. J was trimmed by 3 bases and V by 3 bases; bases with no gene match: 8. Germline assignment: CDR1 KGHDR and CDR2 SFDVKD. This chain's CDR3 is CATSDAATGEKETQYF. CDR3 nucleotide sequence: TGTGCCACCAGTGATGCAGCGACAGGGGAAAAAGAGACCCAGTACTTC.

The sample holds one count of this clone. The rearrangement links TRBV30 to TRBJ1-3, with 7 positions matching TRBD1. Germline trimming cut 2 bases from V and 4 bases from J; bases unmatched to any gene: 5. Germline CDR1 reads GTSNPN; CDR2 reads SVGIG (reference sequence). The CDR3 is 14 residues long. CDR3 coding DNA: TGTGCCTGGAGTACAGGGGCTAGAGGAAACACCATATATTTT. Protein sequence: CAWSTGARGNTIYF.

The chain links TRBV6-4 to TRBJ2-7, with TRBD2 matching 8 bases. The CDR3 consists of 19 residues. Unmatched junction bases numbered 20, after V lost 6 bases and J lost 1 base. Germline V gene sequence: CDR1 MRHNA, CDR2 SNTAGT. The CDR3 DNA reads as TGTGCCAGCAGGGGCGGATGGAAGCGGGAGAGCTATCGATCCTACGAGCAGTACTTC. Its translation: CASRGGWKRESYRSYEQYF.

In its sample, this clone was seen once. The chain links TRBV19 to TRBJ1-1; 9 bases match TRBD1. The junction had 5 bases not matched to a gene; V was cut back by 5 bases and J by 7 bases. In germline, CDR1 is LNHDA, CDR2 SQIVND (reference sequence). The CDR3 contains 13 residues. The CDR3: CASSPDRGLEAFF. CDR3 in DNA: TGTGCCAGTAGTCCGGACAGGGGTCTTGAAGCTTTCTTT. Full variable domain (outside the CDR3, taken from reference TRBV19 and TRBJ1-1): DGGITQSPKYLFRKEGQNVTLSCEQNLNHDAMYWYRQDPGQGLRLIYYSQIVNDFQKGDIAEGYSVSREKKESFPLTVTSAQKNPTAFYLCASSPDRGLEAFFGQGTRLTVV.

The genes are TRBV6-5 and TRBJ2-5, with 8 bases that match TRBD2. The junction had 5 bases not matched to a gene; V was cut back by 2 bases and J by 3 bases. CDR3 length: 15 residues. Looked up from germline, CDR1 is MNHEY and CDR2 is SVGAGI. The CDR3 DNA sequence: TGTGCCAGCAGTTACCGGAGAGCGGGAGAAGAGACCCAGTACTTC. Translation: CASSYRRAGEETQYF.

Details on this clone: Other DNA sequences in the same sample also yield this CDR3. The rearrangement links TRBV5-1 to TRBJ2-7, with a weak D call TRBD1 (5 bases). This CDR3 has 14 amino acids. Germline V gives CDR1 SGHRS, CDR2 YFSETQ. Trimming left V 0 bases short and J 2 bases short, with 9 bases between. Here the CDR3 DNA reads TGCGCCAGCAGCTTGGGGGGCTTCACCTACGAGCAGTACTTC. It translates to CASSLGGFTYEQYF.

This chain uses TRBV5-6 with TRBJ1-1; D remains ambiguous. V was cut by 0 bases and J by 3 bases, with 12 bases left in between. Germline V CDR1 and CDR2: SGHDT, YYEEEE. This CDR3 is built from 15 residues. The CDR3 loop reads CASSLEFGRDTEAFF. CDR3 DNA sequence: TGTGCCAGCAGCTTGGAATTCGGGAGGGACACTGAAGCTTTCTTT.

This chain links TRBV6-4 with TRBJ2-1; TRBD2 aligns across 11 bases. CDR1 is MRHNA and CDR2 is SNTAGT in the germline V gene. Germline trimming cut 4 bases from V and 4 bases from J; bases unmatched to any gene: 3. The CDR3 consists of 15 residues. The CDR3 DNA reads TGTGCCAGCAGTGCGACTAGCGGGAAATACAATGAGCAGTTCTTC. Translation gives CASSATSGKYNEQFF.

The chain joins TRBV19 to TRBJ2-2, with D possibly TRBD1 on 6 matching bases. Germline CDR1 is LNHDA and CDR2 is SQIVND (reference sequence). V shed 10 bases and J shed 4 bases, with 19 bases lying between them. This CDR3 region has 15 residues. The CDR3, as DNA: TGTGCCACCTCTCTAGGCAGAGGGGGCACCGGGGAGCTGTTTTTT. Protein sequence: CATSLGRGGTGELFF.

The chain has TRBV18 and TRBJ1-1, with 8 bases that match TRBD1. CDR1 and CDR2 from the germline V gene are KGHSH and LQKENI. J gave up 4 bases and V 4 bases, and 5 bases lay outside the gene matches. The CDR3 sequence is 14 residues long. The CDR3 loop is CASSLYTGGTEAFF. The CDR3 region has the DNA TGTGCCAGCTCACTTTACACAGGGGGCACTGAAGCTTTCTTT. The full variable domain, its missing parts supplied by reference TRBV18 and TRBJ1-1, is NAGVMQNPRHLVRRRGQEARLRCSPMKGHSHVYWYRQLPEEGLKFMVYLQKENIIDESGMPKERFSAEFPKEGPSILRIQQVVRGDSAAYFCASSLYTGGTEAFFGQGTRLTVV.

This clone was detected a few times. The chain has TRBV7-2 and TRBJ1-2; TRBD1 might be the D (5 bases). V lost 2 bases and J 3 bases, leaving 13 bases between the germline ends. Germline lookup yields CDR1 SGHTA and CDR2 FQGNSA. There are 15 residues in the CDR3. The CDR3 reads CASSLYRGGDYGYTF. DNA of the CDR3: TGTGCCAGCAGCTTATATCGGGGAGGGGACTATGGCTACACCTTC.

The V gene is TRBV25-1, the J gene TRBJ2-1, with a possible D match to TRBD2 (6 bases). Germline V gives CDR1 MGHDK, CDR2 SYGVNS. CDR3 length: 15 residues. V gave up 0 bases and J gave up 5 bases, with 11 bases separating them. CDR3 residues: CASSEYGGFNNEQFF. In DNA, the CDR3 is TGTGCCAGCAGTGAATACGGGGGATTCAACAATGAGCAGTTCTTC.

The chain couples TRBV5-1 to TRBJ1-1; D uncertain. The CDR3 is made up of 15 amino acids. V lost 0 bases to trimming and J lost 7 bases, with 16 bases between them. Germline CDR1 SGHRS, CDR2 YFSETQ. CDR3: CASSLEGPGIGEAFF. CDR3 nucleotides: TGCGCCAGCAGCTTGGAAGGCCCGGGGATCGGTGAAGCTTTCTTT. The whole variable domain, remainder taken from reference TRBV5-1 and TRBJ1-1, is KAGVTQTPRYLIKTRGQQVTLSCSPISGHRSVSWYQQTPGQGLQFLFEYFSETQRNKGNFPGRFSGRQFSNSRSEMNVSTLELGDSALYLCASSLEGPGIGEAFFGQGTRLTVV.

This rearrangement joins TRBV28 to TRBJ1-1; a weak D match, TRBD1 (5 bases). V was trimmed by 6 bases and J by 4 bases, leaving 18 bases between them. CDR3 size: 15 residues. Germline assignment: CDR1 MDHEN and CDR2 SYDVKM. CDR3 residues: CASRSPDSGGTEAFF. The DNA for the CDR3 is TGTGCCAGCAGATCACCCGACAGCGGGGGCACTGAAGCTTTCTTT.

The gene calls are TRBV6-1 and TRBJ1-5; D might be TRBD1 (5 bases). V gave up 1 base and J gave up 6 bases, with 16 bases separating them. The V gene's germline CDR1 is MNHNS and CDR2 SASEGT. This CDR3 contains 16 residues. As DNA, the CDR3 is TGTGCCAGCAGTGAAGGGGTGGGGGGGGTCAGTCAGCCCCAGCATTTT. This codes for CASSEGVGGVSQPQHF.

This rearrangement joins TRBV6-6 to TRBJ2-7; 9 nucleotides match TRBD1. The V gene end was trimmed by 2 bases and the J gene end by 5 bases; junction bases not matched to a gene: 7. Germline V CDR1 and CDR2: MNHNY, SVGAGI (reference sequence). This CDR3 is 15 amino acids long. The CDR3 loop is CASSYAGTGTNEQYF. For the CDR3, the DNA is TGTGCCAGCAGTTACGCCGGGACAGGGACCAACGAGCAGTACTTC.